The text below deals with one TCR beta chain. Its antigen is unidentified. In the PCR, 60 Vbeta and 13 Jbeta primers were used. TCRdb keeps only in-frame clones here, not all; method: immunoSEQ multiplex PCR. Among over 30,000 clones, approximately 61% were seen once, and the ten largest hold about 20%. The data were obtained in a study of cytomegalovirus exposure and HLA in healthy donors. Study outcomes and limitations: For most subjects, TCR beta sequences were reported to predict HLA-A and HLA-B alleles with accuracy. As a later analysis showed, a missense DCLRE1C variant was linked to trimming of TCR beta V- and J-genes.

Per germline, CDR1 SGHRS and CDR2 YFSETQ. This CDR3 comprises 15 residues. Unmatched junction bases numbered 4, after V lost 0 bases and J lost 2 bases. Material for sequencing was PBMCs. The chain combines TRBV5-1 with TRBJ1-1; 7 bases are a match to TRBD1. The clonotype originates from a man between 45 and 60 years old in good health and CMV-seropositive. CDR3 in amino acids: CASSLEGTANTEAFF. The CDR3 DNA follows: TGCGCCAGCAGCTTGGAGGGGACAGCAAACACTGAAGCTTTCTTT. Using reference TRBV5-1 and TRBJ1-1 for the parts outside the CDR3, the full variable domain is KAGVTQTPRYLIKTRGQQVTLSCSPISGHRSVSWYQQTPGQGLQFLFEYFSETQRNKGNFPGRFSGRQFSNSRSEMNVSTLELGDSALYLCASSLEGTANTEAFFGQGTRLTVV.